A selection of T cell receptor beta chains follows, all from one sample in a study of OX40 agonist ivuxolimab in advanced cancers. Assay used: immunoSEQ multiplex PCR; TCRdb lists only in-frame clones, some missing. The table has about 45,000 clones, around 84% seen once. The specimen comprised CD4+ or CD8+ T cells sorted from blood, sampled in a trial of the OX40 agonist ivuxolimab. Receptors originate from an adult with an advanced solid tumor such as melanoma, head and neck, liver or kidney cancer. Both conserved end residues are part of each CDR3. The D gene is left open where the match is weak. Size is omitted from some rows. Given values are once, few, many or a class for expanded clones.

j_call d_call clone_size v_call cdr3_aa cdr3_nt
TRBJ2-7 . once TRBV11-3 CASRLGPFPEQYF TGTGCCAGCAGGTTAGGGCCGTTTCCCGAGCAGTACTTC
TRBJ2-1 . . TRBV4-2 CASSERSDEQFF TGTGCCAGCAGCGAGCGGAGTGATGAGCAGTTCTTC
TRBJ2-3 . . TRBV7-7 CASSLYGTDTQYF TGTGCCAGCAGCTTATACGGAACAGATACGCAGTATTTT
TRBJ2-1 TRBD2 . TRBV20-1 CSAYSGLGFF TGCAGTGCTTATAGCGGGTTGGGGTTCTTC
TRBJ2-2 . . TRBV11-2 CATPTNTGELFF TGTGCCACCCCGACGAACACCGGGGAGCTGTTTTTT
TRBJ2-5 . once TRBV30 CAWSYGQGETQYF TGTGCCTGGAGTTATGGACAAGGCGAGACCCAGTACTTC
TRBJ2-5 . . TRBV28 CASSPQGLRETQYF TGTGCCAGCAGTCCCCAGGGGCTAAGGGAGACCCAGTACTTC
TRBJ2-1 TRBD2 . TRBV6-5 CASSKRSSGGNEQFF TGTGCCAGCAGCAAAAGGTCTAGCGGGGGGAATGAGCAGTTCTTC
TRBJ1-1 . once TRBV10-2 CASSDFQVNTEAFF TGCGCCAGCAGTGATTTTCAGGTGAACACTGAAGCTTTCTTT
TRBJ2-7 TRBD2 . TRBV4-3 CASSQGLAGGYEQYF TGCGCCAGCAGCCAGGGACTAGCGGGGGGCTACGAGCAGTACTTC
TRBJ2-7 . . TRBV5-1 CASSLTTGYEQYF TGCGCCAGCAGCTTGACGACAGGCTACGAGCAGTACTTC
TRBJ2-5 . . TRBV5-8 CASSSPGIGETQYF TGTGCCAGCAGCTCCCCAGGGATCGGGGAGACCCAGTACTTC
TRBJ2-7 . . TRBV27 CASSRPSWHEQYF TGTGCCAGCAGTCGCCCCAGTTGGCACGAGCAGTACTTC
TRBJ2-3 . . TRBV6-1 CASSYFTDTQYF TGTGCCAGCAGTTATTTCACAGATACGCAGTATTTT
TRBJ2-5 TRBD2 once TRBV10-3 CAISELSGRARETQYF TGTGCCATCAGTGAGCTCAGCGGGAGGGCCCGAGAGACCCAGTACTTC
TRBJ2-3 TRBD2 . TRBV15 CATSWTSGSTDTQYF TGTGCCACCAGCTGGACTAGCGGTAGCACAGATACGCAGTATTTT
TRBJ2-1 . . TRBV27 CASSFPGNEQFF TGTGCCAGCAGTTTCCCCGGGAATGAGCAGTTCTTC
TRBJ2-7 . once TRBV4-2 CASSQESPHYEQYF TGTGCCAGCAGCCAAGAGTCTCCCCATTACGAGCAGTACTTC
TRBJ1-6 . once TRBV2 CASRKDGSSYNSPLHF TGTGCCAGCAGGAAGGACGGGAGCTCCTATAATTCACCCCTCCACTTT
TRBJ2-1 TRBD2 . TRBV13 CASSNYPGTSGNNEQFF TGTGCCAGCAGCAACTACCCCGGGACTAGCGGGAACAATGAGCAGTTCTTC
TRBJ1-1 . few TRBV11-2 CASSLVPNEWGTEAFF TGTGCCAGCAGCTTAGTCCCCAACGAATGGGGCACTGAAGCTTTCTTT
TRBJ1-2 . . TRBV2 CASRPDGQIGYTF TGTGCCAGCAGACCGGACGGCCAGATTGGCTACACCTTC
TRBJ2-3 . . TRBV7-9 CASSGRERVYTDTQYF TGTGCCAGCAGCGGCCGAGAACGCGTTTACACAGATACGCAGTATTTT
TRBJ2-7 . . TRBV11-3 CASSLVDGAYEQYF TGTGCCAGCAGCTTAGTCGACGGCGCCTACGAGCAGTACTTC
TRBJ1-4 . . TRBV27 CASRLLRGEREKLFF TGTGCCAGCAGACTCTTGCGGGGGGAAAGGGAAAAACTGTTTTTT
TRBJ2-1 TRBD2 . TRBV19 CASSSLRAGESYNEQFF TGTGCCAGTAGCTCACTAAGGGCGGGAGAATCCTACAATGAGCAGTTCTTC
TRBJ2-7 . once TRBV9 CASSVGNSYEQYF TGTGCCAGCAGCGTTGGCAATTCCTACGAGCAGTACTTC
TRBJ2-7 . . TRBV9 CASSVGGQGYEQYF TGTGCCAGCAGCGTGGGAGGGCAGGGGTACGAGCAGTACTTC
TRBJ1-1 . . TRBV19 CASKLGTEAFF TGTGCCAGTAAATTGGGAACTGAAGCTTTCTTT
TRBJ1-6 . . TRBV2 CARKPTSSYNSPLHF TGTGCCAGGAAACCGACGAGCTCCTATAATTCACCCCTCCACTTT
TRBJ2-7 . . TRBV7-8 CASSTPGHSSYEQYF TGTGCCAGCAGTACCCCGGGACACAGCTCCTACGAGCAGTACTTC
TRBJ2-7 . medium-sized TRBV6-5 CASRPGKIYEQYF TGTGCCAGCAGGCCCGGGAAAATCTACGAGCAGTACTTC
TRBJ2-7 . . TRBV11-3 CASSPFVPAETYEQYF TGTGCCAGCAGCCCCTTTGTTCCAGCAGAGACCTACGAGCAGTACTTC
TRBJ2-1 . few TRBV10-3 CAISSRQDNEQFF TGTGCCATCAGTAGTCGTCAGGACAATGAGCAGTTCTTC
TRBJ2-2 . . TRBV7-3 CASSPAWAGELFF TGTGCCAGCAGTCCCGCGTGGGCCGGGGAGCTGTTTTTT
TRBJ2-5 TRBD1 . TRBV27 CASSPQGKWETQYF TGTGCCAGCAGTCCACAGGGGAAGTGGGAGACCCAGTACTTC
TRBJ2-2 . . TRBV4-1 CASSQEDTGELFF TGCGCCAGCAGCCAAGAAGACACCGGGGAGCTGTTTTTT
TRBJ1-2 TRBD1 . TRBV6-1 CASRQQGAQGYTF TGTGCCAGCAGGCAACAGGGGGCGCAGGGCTACACCTTC